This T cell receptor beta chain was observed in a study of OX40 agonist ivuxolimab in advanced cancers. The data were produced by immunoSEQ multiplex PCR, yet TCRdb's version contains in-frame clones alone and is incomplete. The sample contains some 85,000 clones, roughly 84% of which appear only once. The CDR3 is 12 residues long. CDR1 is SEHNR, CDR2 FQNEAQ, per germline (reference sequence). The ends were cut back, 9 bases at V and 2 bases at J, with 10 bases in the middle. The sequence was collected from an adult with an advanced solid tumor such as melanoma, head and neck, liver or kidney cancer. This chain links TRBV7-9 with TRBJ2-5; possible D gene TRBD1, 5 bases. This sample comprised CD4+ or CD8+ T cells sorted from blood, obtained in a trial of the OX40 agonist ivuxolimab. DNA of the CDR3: TGTGCCAGTAGAGACAGACAAGAGACCCAGTACTTC. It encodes CASRDRQETQYF.